These 32 T cell receptor beta chains were all obtained from the same sample, sequenced in a study of blood T cells in healthy people across ages. The authors ran a second PCR of 7 to 11 cycles using a sample-barcoded 5' primer and a J-beta primer mix. From the 5' RACE reads, TCRdb called clonotypes with MiXCR, one entry per CDR3 protein. The sample holds 780,000 or so distinct CDR3 sequences, approximately 53% seen once. Sequencing used blood. The source of these receptors is an elderly man in good health.

This clonotype was detected only a few times. The gene calls are TRBV29-1 and TRBJ2-7, with a weak D call TRBD2 (5 bases). The CDR3 sequence is 14 residues long. Germline assignment: CDR1 SQVTM and CDR2 ANQGSEA. V lost 7 bases to trimming and J lost 0 bases, with 16 bases between them. The CDR3 DNA sequence: TGCAGCGGGTCCCGGGCGGAGGACTCCTACGAGCAGTACTTC. This gives the protein CSGSRAEDSYEQYF.

The V call is TRBV7-2, the J call TRBJ2-4; 9 nucleotides align to TRBD2. The J call may be faulty, since TRBJ2-5 better matches the DNA end. In germline, CDR1 is SGHTA, CDR2 FQGNSA. There are 15 residues in the CDR3. The chain's CDR3 is CASSLAATSGETQYF. CDR3 coding DNA: TGTGCCAGCAGCTTAGCGGCGACTAGCGGCGAGACCCAGTACTTC.

V gene TRBV4-1 combines with J gene TRBJ2-2; 7 bases align to TRBD2. The V and J ends lost 0 bases and 0 bases, in that order; junction bases with no gene match: 1. CDR3 length: 16 residues. In germline, CDR1 is MGHRA, CDR2 YSYEKL. Here the CDR3 DNA reads TGCGCCAGCAGCCAAGACCTAGCGGCGAACACCGGGGAGCTGTTTTTT. This gives the protein CASSQDLAANTGELFF.

J is TRBJ2-7 and V is TRBV20-1; D is perhaps TRBD1 (5 bases). Germline V lookup: CDR1 DFQATT, CDR2 SNEGSKA (reference sequence). CDR3 length: 12 amino acids. Between the trimmed V and J ends, which lost 2 bases and 6 bases, there was a span of 11 bases. The CDR3 here is CSARSRGSEQYF. DNA for the CDR3: TGCAGTGCTAGATCTAGGGGCTCCGAGCAGTACTTC.

The rearrangement joins TRBV29-1 to TRBJ2-4, with TRBD1 matching over 7 bases. Gene TRBJ2-5 matches the end of the DNA better, so the J call may be wrong. The germline gives CDR1 SQVTM, CDR2 ANQGSEA. The CDR3 is 12 amino acids. The CDR3 nucleotides read TGCAGCGCCACCGAGGGGGCGGAGACCCAGTACTTC. Amino acid sequence: CSATEGAETQYF.

Of note for this clonotype: The junction shows a germline mismatch at one end, possibly a read error. This chain uses TRBV5-5 with TRBJ1-6; no firm D call. CDR1 and CDR2 (germline): SGHKS, YYEKEE (reference sequence). The CDR3 is 17 amino acids. CDR3 amino acids: CAGSLVPQNAYNSPLHF. The CDR3 region has the DNA TGTGCCGGCAGCTTGGTCCCCCAAAACGCCTATAATTCACCCCTCCACTTT.

The chain uses TRBV6-5 and TRBJ1-6, with D tentatively TRBD1 (5 bases). Trimming shortened V by 2 bases and J by 0 bases, and 14 bases separated the two germline ends. The CDR3 is made up of 18 amino acids. Germline CDR1 MNHEY, CDR2 SVGAGI. For the CDR3, the DNA is TGTGCCAGCAGTTACGGGACCAGTCGCAGCTCCTATAATTCACCCCTCCACTTT. Its protein product is CASSYGTSRSSYNSPLHF.

The rearrangement links TRBV11-1 to TRBJ2-3; possible D gene TRBD2, 5 bases. Per the germline V gene, CDR1 is SGHAT and CDR2 is FQDESV (reference sequence). Trimming shortened V by 2 bases and J by 7 bases, and 16 bases separated the two germline ends. The CDR3 extends over 15 amino acids. The CDR3 reads CASSLRDVGRNTQYF. CDR3 sequence (DNA): TGTGCCAGCAGCTTAAGAGACGTGGGGAGAAATACGCAGTATTTT. The full variable domain, with the rest looked up from reference TRBV11-1 and TRBJ2-3, is EAEVAQSPRYKITEKSQAVAFWCDPISGHATLYWYRQILGQGPELLVQFQDESVVDDSQLPKDRFSAERLKGVDSTLKIQPAELGDSAMYLCASSLRDVGRNTQYFGPGTRLTVL.

This clonotype was seen only a few times. The gene calls are TRBV10-3 and TRBJ2-1, with D uncertain. Trimming cost V 3 bases and J 10 bases, with 7 bases left between them. The V gene's germline CDR1 is ENHRY and CDR2 SYGVKD. This CDR3 has 11 residues. CDR3 in amino acids: CAISEDTEQFF. In DNA form, the CDR3 reads TGTGCCATCAGTGAAGACACCGAGCAGTTCTTC.

The chain joins TRBV5-6 to TRBJ2-7, with 8 bases aligning to TRBD1. The CDR3 contains 15 residues. V lost 3 bases to trimming and J lost 3 bases; unmatched junction nucleotides: 8. CDR1 SGHDT and CDR2 YYEEEE come from the germline V gene. The CDR3 DNA sequence: TGTGCCAGCAGCTCTCAGTTGACAGGGGACTACGAGCAGTACTTC. This encodes CASSSQLTGDYEQYF.

The chain is built from TRBV7-2 and TRBJ1-5; TRBD1 aligns across 8 bases. Germline V gene lookup returns CDR1 SGHTA and CDR2 FQGNSA. The CDR3 runs to 18 residues. Trimming removed 5 bases from V and 7 bases from J; junction bases left unmatched: 19. Here the CDR3 DNA reads TGTGCCAGCAGCACAGGACAGGGTTTGCTTGTTGGCGGGCAGCCCCAGCATTTT. This codes for CASSTGQGLLVGGQPQHF.

This clonotype appeared a few times. The rearrangement uses TRBV3-1 and TRBJ2-1; TRBD2 matches 7 bases. The CDR3 length is 16 residues. The ends lost 4 bases at V and 5 bases at J; junction bases unmatched: 11. CDR1 is LGHDT and CDR2 is YNNKEL in the germline V gene (reference sequence). CDR3 DNA sequence: TGTGCCAGCAGCCGTACACTGCGGGAGTGGGACAATGAGCAGTTCTTC. This sequence encodes CASSRTLREWDNEQFF.

The CDR3 DNA sequence: TGTGCCAGCAGTGGAGCCGGGGGCGCGGAGACCCAGTACTTC. As protein: CASSGAGGAETQYF. The chain carries TRBV2 and TRBJ2-5; the D gene could be TRBD1 or TRBD2 (6 bases each). Germline CDR1 reads SNHLY; CDR2 reads FYNNEI. The CDR3 totals 14 residues. V gave up 4 bases and J gave up 5 bases, with 14 bases separating them.

This chain links TRBV5-1 with TRBJ2-1; 9 bases map to TRBD2. V shed 0 bases, J shed 15 bases, and the junction held 7 bases outside the gene matches. The CDR3 runs 13 residues. The germline V gene encodes CDR1 SGHRS and CDR2 YFSETQ. CDR3 in DNA: TGCGCCAGCAGCTTGGAAGGCGGGAGGGCCGTGTTCTTC. Amino acid sequence: CASSLEGGRAVFF.

The chain uses TRBV12-3 or TRBV12-4 and TRBJ2-1; a possible D gene is TRBD2 (5 bases). The CDR3 is 14 residues long. Trimming took off 8 bases at V and 4 bases at J, with 15 bases between the two ends. CDR3 sequence: CASLVGVKYNEQFF. CDR3 coding DNA: TGTGCCAGCCTAGTGGGAGTGAAATACAATGAGCAGTTCTTC.

A remark on this clonotype: Its ends do not fully match the called genes, so a read error is possible. The chain uses TRBV6-2 or TRBV6-3 and TRBJ2-2, with D possibly matching TRBD2 (6 bases). The CDR3 consists of 15 residues. CDR1 and CDR2 from the germline V gene are MNHEY and SVGEGT. CDR3: CASRPHGRETGELFF. The CDR3 DNA reads as TGTGCCAGCAGACCCCACGGGAGAGAGACCGGAGAGCTGTTTTTT.

J is TRBJ2-2 and V is TRBV29-1, with D hard to call. This CDR3 has 12 amino acids. Germline assignment: CDR1 SQVTM and CDR2 ANQGSEA. V was trimmed by 2 bases and J by 7 bases, leaving 8 bases between them. CDR3: CSVELVGGELFF. Here the CDR3 DNA reads TGCAGCGTTGAATTGGTGGGCGGGGAGCTGTTTTTT.

As concerns this clonotype: The conserved final phenylalanine or tryptophan is absent from the CDR3, which likely points to a read error. The rearrangement links TRBV20-1 to TRBJ1-2; unclear D gene. The CDR3 extends over 12 amino acids. Germline V gene sequence: CDR1 DFQATT, CDR2 SNEGSKA (reference sequence). The CDR3 protein is CRAAQGNYGYTI. DNA of the CDR3: TGCAGGGCTGCACAAGGGAACTATGGCTACACCATC.

This clonotype is a singleton in its sample. This chain joins TRBV27 and TRBJ2-7; 7 bases are a match to TRBD1. Trimming removed 6 bases from V and 3 bases from J; junction bases left unmatched: 11. CDR3 length: 15 amino acids. Germline CDR1 and CDR2: MNHEY and SMNVEV (reference sequence). The CDR3 sequence is CASRHRQGTNYEQYF. The CDR3, as DNA: TGTGCCAGCAGGCATCGACAGGGAACCAACTACGAGCAGTACTTC.

A few counts support this clonotype. This chain links TRBV6-1 with TRBJ2-3; D remains ambiguous. Trimming shortened V by 3 bases and J by 1 base, and 8 bases separated the two germline ends. The CDR3 is 14 amino acids. CDR1 and CDR2 (germline): MNHNS, SASEGT. This CDR3 reads CASSERPGTDTQYF. CDR3 DNA: TGTGCCAGCAGTGAGAGGCCGGGCACAGATACGCAGTATTTT.

This clonotype appeared a few times. The chain carries TRBV20-1 and TRBJ1-5; D may be TRBD1 (5 bases). Germline CDR1 and CDR2: DFQATT and SNEGSKA (reference sequence). This CDR3 has 14 residues. V shed 6 bases and J shed 6 bases, with 18 bases lying between them. In DNA, the CDR3 is TGCAGTGCCCCGCGCAGCGGGGGTGGTCAGCCCCAGCATTTT. Residues: CSAPRSGGGQPQHF.

In its sample, this clonotype was seen once. The chain has TRBV20-1 and TRBJ1-6; D is ambiguous. Germline V gene data show CDR1 as DFQATT and CDR2 as SNEGSKA (reference sequence). V dropped 1 base and J dropped 9 bases, with 10 bases sitting between them. The CDR3 runs to 13 residues. The CDR3 sequence: CSARATTGSPLHF. The CDR3 nucleotides read TGCAGTGCTAGAGCCACTACTGGTTCACCCCTCCACTTT.

This clonotype has just a few counts. V and J are TRBV2 and TRBJ2-5; D perhaps matches TRBD2 (5 bases). The J call may be mistaken, given a closer DNA end match to TRBJ2-7. This CDR3 has 14 amino acids. Germline CDR1 reads SNHLY; CDR2 reads FYNNEI. CDR3 in amino acids: CASSWELGSYEQYF. Written as DNA, the CDR3 is TGTGCCAGCAGCTGGGAGCTAGGCTCCTACGAGCAGTACTTC.

The V gene is TRBV29-1, the J gene TRBJ2-1; perhaps D is TRBD1 or TRBD2 (5 bases each). The V gene's germline CDR1 is SQVTM and CDR2 ANQGSEA. V lost 8 bases, J lost 6 bases, and 14 bases lay in between. This CDR3 has 12 amino acids. CDR3 in DNA: TGCAGCCCCGGGACCGGGCGCAATGAGCAGTTCTTC. It is translated as CSPGTGRNEQFF.

The chain couples TRBV3-1 to TRBJ1-2, with TRBD1 matching over 7 bases. This CDR3 has 19 amino acids. V gave up 0 bases and J gave up 4 bases; unmatched junction bases: 17. CDR1 LGHDT and CDR2 YNNKEL come from the germline V gene (reference sequence). The CDR3 is CASSQDRRDRAPTIYGYTF. The CDR3 nucleotides are TGTGCCAGCAGCCAAGACCGGCGAGACAGGGCGCCTACCATCTATGGCTACACCTTC. Filled out from reference TRBV3-1 and TRBJ1-2, the complete variable domain reads DTAVSQTPKYLVTQMGNDKSIKCEQNLGHDTMYWYKQDSKKFLKIMFSYNNKELIINETVPNRFSPKSPDKAHLNLHINSLELGDSAVYFCASSQDRRDRAPTIYGYTFGSGTRLTVV.

This clonotype was observed a handful of times. V usage is TRBV7-6 and J usage is TRBJ2-1; no firm D call. Trimming pared 6 bases from V and 3 bases from J, leaving 15 bases between. This CDR3 region has 15 residues. The V gene's germline CDR1 is SGHVS and CDR2 FNYEAQ. CDR3 nucleotide sequence: TGTGCCAGCAGACGGGCCCCCTCTCTCTACAATGAGCAGTTCTTC. Translated, it gives CASRRAPSLYNEQFF.

J is TRBJ2-7 and V is TRBV7-2; perhaps D is TRBD1 or TRBD2 (5 bases each). Trimming removed 6 bases at V and 4 bases at J, with 16 bases between. CDR3 size: 14 residues. CDR1 and CDR2 (germline): SGHTA, FQGNSA. CDR3 residues: CASSLGPAGYEQYF. In nucleotides, the CDR3 is TGTGCCAGCAGTTTGGGACCAGCCGGTTACGAGCAGTACTTC.

There are a few counts of this clonotype. The chain links TRBV10-3 to TRBJ2-7; 8 bases line up with TRBD2. CDR3 length: 15 residues. The germline V gene encodes CDR1 ENHRY and CDR2 SYGVKD. V shed 3 bases and J 2 bases; nucleotides not matched to a gene: 6. The CDR3 DNA reads TGTGCCATCAGTGATGTAGGACTAGCTCCCTACGAGCAGTACTTC. Translated, it gives CAISDVGLAPYEQYF.

The chain couples TRBV3-1 to TRBJ1-1; TRBD1 matches 7 bases. Germline assignment: CDR1 LGHDT and CDR2 YNNKEL (reference sequence). The V segment lost 2 bases and the J segment 3 bases; nucleotides outside the gene matches: 6. The CDR3 runs 15 residues. The CDR3 DNA sequence: TGTGCCAGCAGCCAATCAGGGGGTCAGTACACTGAAGCTTTCTTT. Protein sequence: CASSQSGGQYTEAFF.

This sequence joins TRBV4-1 and TRBJ2-7, with 11 bases that match TRBD1. Germline V gene sequence: CDR1 MGHRA, CDR2 YSYEKL. Trimming removed 4 bases from V and 6 bases from J; junction bases left unmatched: 11. The CDR3 extends over 16 amino acids. CDR3 amino acids: CASSLAGTGGVSEQYF. The CDR3 nucleotides read TGCGCCAGCAGCCTGGCTGGGACAGGGGGAGTGAGCGAGCAGTACTTC.

The chain combines TRBV18 with TRBJ1-1; 9 positions match TRBD1. The V and J ends lost 6 bases and 5 bases, in that order; junction bases with no gene match: 7. Germline CDR1 and CDR2: KGHSH and LQKENI. The CDR3 has 14 amino acids. The CDR3 nucleotides are TGTGCCAGCTCGACCGGGACAGGGCTGACTGAAGCTTTCTTT. Protein sequence: CASSTGTGLTEAFF.

The gene calls are TRBV7-9 and TRBJ1-5; no firm D call. The CDR3 contains 13 residues. CDR1 SEHNR and CDR2 FQNEAQ come from the germline V gene (reference sequence). The V end was cut by 1 base, the J end by 5 bases, with 6 bases between. The CDR3 region is CASSLVRDQPQHF. The CDR3 region has the DNA TGTGCCAGCAGCTTAGTCAGAGATCAGCCCCAGCATTTT.